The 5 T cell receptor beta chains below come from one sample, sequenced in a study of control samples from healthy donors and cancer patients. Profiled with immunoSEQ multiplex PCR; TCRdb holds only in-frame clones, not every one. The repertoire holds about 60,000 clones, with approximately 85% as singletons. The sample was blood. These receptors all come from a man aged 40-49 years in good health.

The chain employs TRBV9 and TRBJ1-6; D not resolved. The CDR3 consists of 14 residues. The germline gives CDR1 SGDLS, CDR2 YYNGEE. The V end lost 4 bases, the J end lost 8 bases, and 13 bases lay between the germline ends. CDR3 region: CASSSKALDSPLHF. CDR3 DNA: TGTGCCAGCAGCTCCAAAGCCTTGGATTCACCCCTCCACTTT.

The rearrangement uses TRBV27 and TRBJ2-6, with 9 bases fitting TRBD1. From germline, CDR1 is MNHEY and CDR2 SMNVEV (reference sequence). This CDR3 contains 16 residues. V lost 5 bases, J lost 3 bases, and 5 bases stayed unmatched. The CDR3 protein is CASSTYRGHGANVLTF. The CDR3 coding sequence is TGTGCCAGCAGTACATACAGGGGGCATGGGGCCAACGTCCTGACTTTC.

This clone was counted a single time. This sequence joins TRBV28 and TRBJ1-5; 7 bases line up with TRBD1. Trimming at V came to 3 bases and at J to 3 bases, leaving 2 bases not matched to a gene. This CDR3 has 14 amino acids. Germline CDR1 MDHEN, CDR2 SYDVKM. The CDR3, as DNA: TGTGCCAGCAGTTTGACAGGGATCAATCAGCCCCAGCATTTT. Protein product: CASSLTGINQPQHF.

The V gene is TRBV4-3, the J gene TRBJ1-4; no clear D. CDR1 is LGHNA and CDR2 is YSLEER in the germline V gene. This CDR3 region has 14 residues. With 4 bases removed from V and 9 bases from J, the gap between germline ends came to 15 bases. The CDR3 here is CASSPTLAWKKLFF. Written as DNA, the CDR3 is TGCGCCAGCAGCCCCACTTTGGCGTGGAAAAAACTGTTTTTT.

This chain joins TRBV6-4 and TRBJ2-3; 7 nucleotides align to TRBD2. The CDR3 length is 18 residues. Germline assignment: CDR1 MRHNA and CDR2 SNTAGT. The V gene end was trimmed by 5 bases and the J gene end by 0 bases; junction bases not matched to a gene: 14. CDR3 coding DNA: TGTGCCAGCAGTTCCCAAGGCGGAGGAGCGGGAAGCACAGATACGCAGTATTTT. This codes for CASSSQGGGAGSTDTQYF.